The present T cell receptor beta chain was sequenced within a study of T cell clonotyping in hematopoietic cell transplantation. Study-wide findings and caveats: At the given depth, recipient repertoires were over 95% de novo clonotypes. CD4 and CD8 repertoire contributions could not be separated without sorting.

The assay was immunoSEQ multiplex PCR, and TCRdb's table has in-frame clones only and misses some. This table has about 36,000 clones, approximately 88% appearing once. Deletions cut 7 bases from V and 1 base from J, with 8 bases between. Germline values: CDR1 LNHDA, CDR2 SQIVND (reference sequence). The CDR3 is made up of 13 amino acids. Turning to this clone: The antigen is not known.

The sequence came from a woman aged 40 to 55 in good health. Some clones in this sample may be carry-over from other donors' samples. V usage is TRBV19 and J usage is TRBJ1-5; D may be TRBD1 (6 bases). Sequenced: peripheral blood mononuclear cells. In nucleotides, the CDR3 is TGTGCCAGTAAAGGGGGAAGCAATCAGCCCCAGCATTTT. Its protein is CASKGGSNQPQHF. Filled out from reference TRBV19 and TRBJ1-5, the complete variable domain reads DGGITQSPKYLFRKEGQNVTLSCEQNLNHDAMYWYRQDPGQGLRLIYYSQIVNDFQKGDIAEGYSVSREKKESFPLTVTSAQKNPTAFYLCASKGGSNQPQHFGDGTRLSIL.